The clone carrying this T cell receptor (beta chain) occurred many times. Antigen: not known. This entry comes from a study of CD8 T cells in ankylosing spondylitis. Study outcomes and limitations: Reports say disease-linked clones showed up significantly more in matched ankylosing spondylitis synovial fluid. CD8+ disease-linked clones were present at relatively low frequencies in blood. Certain motif variants had earlier been reported in reactive arthritis synovial fluid and blood.

Using quantitative 5'-RACE with molecular barcodes, the authors made TCR beta libraries. TCRdb analysed the 5' RACE reads with MiXCR anew, one entry per CDR3 protein. The repertoire holds 200,000 to 250,000 distinct CDR3 sequences, with roughly a tenth as singletons. Trimming removed 0 bases at V and 6 bases at J, with 16 bases between. Looked up from germline, CDR1 is SNHLY and CDR2 is FYNNEI. This CDR3 comprises 16 residues. The sequencing sample was made of blood, either unsorted or a sorted T cell fraction (not recorded which). The TCR sequence derives from a male donor with ankylosing spondylitis or in good health (not recorded which). The genes are TRBV2 and TRBJ2-3; possibly TRBD1 or TRBD2 for D (6 bases each). The CDR3 here is CASSEAMDYQGDTQYF. The CDR3 DNA reads TGTGCCAGCAGTGAAGCGATGGACTACCAGGGGGATACGCAGTATTTT.